These 27 T cell receptor beta chains originate from one sample sequenced in a study of control samples from healthy donors and cancer patients. Profiled with immunoSEQ multiplex PCR; TCRdb holds only in-frame clones, not every one. The repertoire has some 150,000 clones, around 94% of them found once; the top ten carry 14%. Material for sequencing was PBMCs. These receptors were collected from a man aged 55-75 years with colorectal cancer.

J is TRBJ1-5 and V is TRBV7-6; 7 bases agree with TRBD1. J lost 7 bases, V lost 1 base, and 4 bases had no gene match. The V gene's germline CDR1 is SGHVS and CDR2 FNYEAQ. The CDR3 sequence is 14 residues long. CDR3 in amino acids: CASSLGLGGQPQHF. CDR3 sequence (DNA): TGTGCCAGCAGCTTAGGTCTAGGGGGCCAGCCCCAGCATTTT.

The CDR3, as DNA: TGTGCCAGCAGTTCCGGGACTTTCCCCAGCCAAGAGACCCAGTACTTC. It translates to CASSSGTFPSQETQYF. This chain uses TRBV2 with TRBJ2-5; TRBD2 might be the D (6 bases). V dropped 5 bases and J dropped 1 base, with 17 bases sitting between them. CDR1 is SNHLY, CDR2 FYNNEI, per germline. The CDR3 totals 16 residues.

There are a few counts of this clone. CDR3 in DNA: TGTGCCAGCAGTGCGCGACAGGGGATCACTGAAGCTTTCTTT. This translates into CASSARQGITEAFF. V is TRBV27 and J is TRBJ1-1; 8 bases match TRBD1. Per germline, CDR1 MNHEY and CDR2 SMNVEV (reference sequence). The V and J ends lost 5 bases and 4 bases, in that order; junction bases with no gene match: 6. This CDR3 is 14 amino acids long.

The rearrangement links TRBV28 to TRBJ1-6; possibly TRBD1 for D (6 bases). Germline V lookup: CDR1 MDHEN, CDR2 SYDVKM. The germline V and J ends were trimmed by 6 bases and 5 bases, with 17 bases remaining between them. This CDR3 region has 16 residues. CDR3 amino acids: CASSPLSGQNNSPLHF. The CDR3 DNA reads as TGTGCCAGCAGCCCTCTCTCGGGACAAAATAATTCACCCCTCCACTTT.

The chain couples TRBV6-2 or TRBV6-3 to TRBJ1-1; the D is unclear. From germline, CDR1 is MNHEY and CDR2 SVGEGT. The CDR3 is 14 amino acids. Trimming removed 6 bases from V and 2 bases from J, with 13 bases in between. CDR3 residues: CASSRWAPNTEAFF. The CDR3 DNA is TGTGCCAGCAGCCGGTGGGCCCCAAACACTGAAGCTTTCTTT.

The chain joins TRBV11-2 to TRBJ2-1, with D possibly TRBD2 on 5 matching bases. Germline V gene sequence: CDR1 SGHAT, CDR2 FQNNGV. The CDR3 runs to 12 residues. Trimming shortened V by 4 bases and J by 10 bases, and 11 bases separated the two germline ends. The CDR3 here is CASSWTEREQFF. In DNA form, the CDR3 reads TGTGCCAGCAGCTGGACTGAGAGGGAGCAGTTCTTC. The variable domain in full, with the rest retrieved from reference TRBV11-2 and TRBJ2-1, is EAGVAQSPRYKIIEKRQSVAFWCNPISGHATLYWYQQILGQGPKLLIQFQNNGVVDDSQLPKDRFSAERLKGVDSTLKIQPAKLEDSAVYLCASSWTEREQFFGPGTRLTVL.

The chain uses TRBV27 and TRBJ2-1; D perhaps matches TRBD1 (6 bases). CDR3 size: 18 residues. Germline assignment: CDR1 MNHEY and CDR2 SMNVEV (reference sequence). V was clipped by 0 bases and J by 4 bases, with 19 bases between them. CDR3 sequence reads: CASSLSFRQRGTYNEQFF. The CDR3 bases are TGTGCCAGCAGTTTATCGTTCCGCCAGAGGGGGACGTACAATGAGCAGTTCTTC.

The rearrangement links TRBV30 to TRBJ1-2, with 10 bases that match TRBD1. This CDR3 is 16 amino acids long. Germline trimming cut 0 bases from V and 5 bases from J; bases unmatched to any gene: 9. Looked up from germline, CDR1 is GTSNPN and CDR2 is SVGIG (reference sequence). The CDR3 nucleotides are TGTGCCTGGAGTGTACTTGGGACAGGGGCTCTATATGGCTACACCTTC. This encodes CAWSVLGTGALYGYTF.

This clone showed up just once. The gene calls are TRBV10-1 and TRBJ2-7; D unclear. V was shortened by 3 bases and J by 2 bases, with 8 bases between the two germline ends. The germline V gene has CDR1 WNHNN and CDR2 SYGVQD (reference sequence). The CDR3 runs 13 residues. The CDR3 protein is CASSDGQAYEQYF. The CDR3 bases are TGCGCCAGCAGTGATGGGCAGGCCTACGAGCAGTACTTC.

The chain links TRBV5-1 to TRBJ2-5; 10 bases agree with TRBD2. This CDR3 region has 14 residues. J was trimmed by 2 bases and V by 5 bases; bases with no gene match: 3. CDR1 and CDR2 from the germline V gene are SGHRS and YFSETQ. The CDR3 nucleotides read TGCGCCAGCAGGTCTAGCGGGGGACAAGAGACCCAGTACTTC. Translated: CASRSSGGQETQYF.

This chain uses TRBV5-4 with TRBJ2-5, with 8 bases fitting TRBD2. Looked up from germline, CDR1 is SGHNT and CDR2 is YYREEE (reference sequence). The junction had 9 bases not matched to a gene; V was cut back by 3 bases and J by 2 bases. The CDR3 loop spans 16 amino acids. CDR3 amino acids: CASSSDGGAIQETQYF. The CDR3 nucleotides are TGTGCCAGCAGCTCGGACGGGGGGGCCATACAAGAGACCCAGTACTTC.

The chain joins TRBV27 to TRBJ1-2; 7 bases map to TRBD1. V shed 2 bases and J 7 bases; nucleotides not matched to a gene: 10. The CDR3 has 15 amino acids. Germline V gives CDR1 MNHEY, CDR2 SMNVEV (reference sequence). The CDR3 loop reads CASSLGIGGSGGYTF. The CDR3 coding sequence is TGTGCCAGCAGTTTAGGTATAGGGGGCAGCGGTGGCTACACCTTC.

The genes are TRBV5-1 and TRBJ2-7; 8 bases map to TRBD2. This CDR3 spans 15 amino acids. Germline-derived CDR1 and CDR2 are SGHRS and YFSETQ. V shed 3 bases and J 0 bases; nucleotides not matched to a gene: 5. CDR3 DNA: TGCGCCAGCAGCTGGGGGGCGGGGGGCTCCTACGAGCAGTACTTC. Its translation is CASSWGAGGSYEQYF.

This rearrangement joins TRBV28 to TRBJ1-3, with D possibly matching TRBD1 (5 bases). Trimming stripped 6 bases from V and 0 bases from J, with 24 bases between. The germline gives CDR1 MDHEN, CDR2 SYDVKM. This CDR3 is built from 19 residues. The CDR3 sequence: CASSPPRPGTSSSGNTIYF. The CDR3 region has the DNA TGTGCCAGCAGCCCGCCCCGCCCCGGGACGTCTAGCTCTGGAAACACCATATATTTT.

For the CDR3, the DNA is TGTGCCAGCAGCGGAACTGGGGGGGCCACTGAAGCTTTCTTT. Amino acid sequence: CASSGTGGATEAFF. J is TRBJ1-1 and V is TRBV11-2, with TRBD1 as a possible D gene (6 bases). The CDR3 length is 14 residues. Trimming took off 5 bases at V and 4 bases at J, with 14 bases between the two ends. CDR1 is SGHAT, CDR2 FQNNGV, per germline.

This rearrangement joins TRBV7-8 to TRBJ1-6; D is possibly TRBD1 (5 bases). This CDR3 comprises 13 residues. Germline CDR1 reads SGHVS; CDR2 reads FQNEAQ. V was cut by 5 bases and J by 14 bases, with 16 bases left in between. The CDR3 spells CASSRGLHPALHF. The CDR3 DNA sequence: TGTGCCAGCAGCAGGGGACTCCATCCAGCCCTCCACTTT.

The rearrangement uses TRBV6-5 and TRBJ2-1; possible D gene TRBD2, 5 bases. Germline assignment: CDR1 MNHEY and CDR2 SVGAGI. The CDR3 spans 14 residues. The CDR3 DNA sequence: TGTGCGGCAGCAACCGGAGGAACCTACAATGAGCAGTTCTTC. Protein sequence: CAAATGGTYNEQFF.

V is TRBV11-2 and J is TRBJ1-5; the D gene is possibly TRBD1 (6 bases). The CDR3 runs 14 residues. In germline, CDR1 is SGHAT, CDR2 FQNNGV. V was trimmed by 6 bases and J by 0 bases, leaving 9 bases between them. This chain's CDR3 is CASSLQGSNQPQHF. As DNA, the CDR3 is TGTGCCAGCAGTTTACAGGGTAGCAATCAGCCCCAGCATTTT.

This clone has only one observation. V is TRBV6-1 and J is TRBJ2-1; D gene ambiguous. The CDR3 covers 17 residues. CDR1 MNHNS and CDR2 SASEGT come from the germline V gene. Trimming cost V 2 bases and J 0 bases, with 14 bases left between them. DNA for the CDR3: TGTGCCAGCAGTGAAACCGCGACTGTTGGCTCCTACAATGAGCAGTTCTTC. As protein: CASSETATVGSYNEQFF.

The V and J genes are TRBV5-4 and TRBJ1-2; the D gene is possibly TRBD1 (5 bases). The CDR3 length is 14 residues. V lost 0 bases, J lost 5 bases, and 11 bases lay in between. CDR1 is SGHNT and CDR2 is YYREEE in the germline V gene (reference sequence). As DNA, the CDR3 is TGTGCCAGCAGCTTGGTTGGGCAGGGTTATGGCTACACCTTC. Translation gives CASSLVGQGYGYTF.

This clone was recorded once. The genes are TRBV7-2 and TRBJ2-7, with D possibly matching TRBD2 (5 bases). Germline CDR1 is SGHTA and CDR2 is FQGNSA. Trimming shortened V by 5 bases and J by 4 bases, and 15 bases separated the two germline ends. This CDR3 has 14 residues. CDR3 protein: CASSPGLTAYEQYF. The CDR3 region has the DNA TGTGCCAGCAGCCCTGGACTGACTGCTTACGAGCAGTACTTC.

The V and J genes are TRBV27 and TRBJ1-1; 12 bases map to TRBD1. J gave up 7 bases and V 7 bases, and 16 bases lay outside the gene matches. CDR1 MNHEY and CDR2 SMNVEV come from the germline V gene (reference sequence). The CDR3 extends over 17 amino acids. The CDR3 protein is CASTPPGTGGSSGEAFF. CDR3 DNA: TGTGCCAGCACCCCTCCGGGGACAGGGGGCAGTAGTGGTGAAGCTTTCTTT.

The chain recombines TRBV6-6 with TRBJ1-1; possible D gene TRBD1, 6 bases. There are 16 residues in the CDR3. Trimming left V 6 bases short and J 0 bases short, with 17 bases between. Per germline, CDR1 MNHNY and CDR2 SVGAGI (reference sequence). In DNA, the CDR3 is TGTGCCAGCAGGCCGCACGACAGGATCATGAACACTGAAGCTTTCTTT. Its translation is CASRPHDRIMNTEAFF.

The J gene is TRBJ2-5, the V gene TRBV11-2, with 10 bases identical to TRBD2. The V and J ends lost 1 base and 5 bases, in that order; junction bases with no gene match: 4. CDR1 is SGHAT, CDR2 FQNNGV, per germline. The CDR3 has 15 residues. CDR3 sequence (DNA): TGTGCCAGCAGCTTAGTGACTAGCGGGCCGGAGACCCAGTACTTC. Translating gives CASSLVTSGPETQYF.

This chain joins TRBV4-3 and TRBJ2-7; D possibly corresponds to TRBD2 (6 bases). CDR3 length: 14 residues. Trimming pared 1 base from V and 4 bases from J, leaving 11 bases between. Germline CDR1 LGHNA, CDR2 YSLEER. The CDR3 nucleotides are TGCGCCAGCAGCCAAGGACTAGGAGTTTACGAGCAGTACTTC. Amino acid sequence: CASSQGLGVYEQYF.

The chain uses TRBV19 and TRBJ1-5; D uncertain. Per the germline V gene, CDR1 is LNHDA and CDR2 is SQIVND (reference sequence). This CDR3 has 11 amino acids. V lost 8 bases and J lost 4, with 6 bases in between. CDR3 nucleotides: TGTGCCAGTGGGCGTAATCAGCCCCAGCATTTT. Translation gives CASGRNQPQHF. The full variable domain, with the rest looked up from reference TRBV19 and TRBJ1-5, is DGGITQSPKYLFRKEGQNVTLSCEQNLNHDAMYWYRQDPGQGLRLIYYSQIVNDFQKGDIAEGYSVSREKKESFPLTVTSAQKNPTAFYLCASGRNQPQHFGDGTRLSIL.

The V and J genes are TRBV11-3 and TRBJ1-1; a possible D gene is TRBD1 (5 bases). V was pared by 2 bases and J by 1 base, with 5 bases between. Per germline, CDR1 SGHNT and CDR2 YENEEA. CDR3 length: 13 residues. CDR3 amino acids: CASSLTGNTEAFF. DNA for the CDR3: TGTGCCAGCAGCTTAACAGGGAACACTGAAGCTTTCTTT.